This passage covers 14 T cell receptor beta chains from one sample sequenced in a study of CD8+CD57+ T cells in acquired aplastic anemia. Individuals selected for sequencing had exhibited CD8+CD57+ cell expansion on flow cytometry. TCR beta VDJ combinations and CDR3 sequences were profiled from genomic DNA. Each CDR3 protein gets one entry after TCRdb re-called the reads with MiXCR. The table shows about 160,000 distinct CDR3 sequences, with roughly 48% occurring only once. The sequenced material came from sorted CD4+, CD8+, or CD8+CD57+ T cells (not recorded which) from PBMCs. All receptors derive from a human donor with aplastic anemia.

This clonotype is a singleton in its sample. The chain recombines TRBV24-1 with TRBJ1-3; D is unclear. The V gene's germline CDR1 is KGHDR and CDR2 SFDVKD. Trimming pared 4 bases from V and 2 bases from J, leaving 8 bases between. The CDR3 contains 14 residues. The CDR3 DNA reads as TGTGCCACCAGTGACGCATCCGCTGGAAACACCATATATTTT. This codes for CATSDASAGNTIYF.

Regarding this clonotype: The CDR3 does not end in the conserved phenylalanine or tryptophan, so this is likely a read error. The chain joins TRBV7-3 to TRBJ2-2; D is uncertain. CDR3 length: 11 amino acids. V was cut by 3 bases and J by 4 bases, with 0 bases left in between. In germline, CDR1 is SGHTA, CDR2 FQGTGA. CDR3 DNA sequence: TGTGCCAGCAGCTTCACCGGGGAGCTGTTTCTT. Translating gives CASSFTGELFL.

The chain has TRBV5-4 and TRBJ2-1; D is perhaps TRBD2 (7 bases). V lost 5 bases, J lost 9 bases, and 15 bases lay in between. CDR1 is SGHNT, CDR2 YYREEE, per germline (reference sequence). CDR3 length: 13 residues. CDR3 coding DNA: TGTGCCAGCAGGCCTGGGGGGGCGAGTGAGCAGTTCTTC. Translating gives CASRPGGASEQFF.

The gene calls are TRBV10-1 and TRBJ1-2, with D uncertain. CDR3 length equals 12 residues. The germline V gene encodes CDR1 WNHNN and CDR2 SYGVQD (reference sequence). Trimming took 3 bases from V and 2 from J, leaving 4 bases between them. CDR3 bases: TGCGCCAGCAGTGACCTCAACTATGGCTACACCTTC. Its protein is CASSDLNYGYTF.

V and J are TRBV18 and TRBJ1-5; the D is unclear. The CDR3 has 16 amino acids. Germline CDR1 and CDR2: KGHSH and LQKENI. V was shortened by 2 bases and J by 0 bases, with 11 bases between the two germline ends. The CDR3 DNA reads TGTGCCAGCTCACCAGTTTCCGGGAGTAGCAATCAGCCCCAGCATTTT. Its translation is CASSPVSGSSNQPQHF.

The chain employs TRBV29-1 and TRBJ2-3, with TRBD2 as a possible D gene (6 bases). This CDR3 comprises 15 residues. V lost 4 bases and J 6 bases, leaving 20 bases between the germline ends. The germline CDR1 and CDR2 sequences are SQVTM and ANQGSEA. CDR3 in DNA: TGCAGCGTTGGAGCGCGGGGAGGCTCCTTGGATACGCAGTATTTT. This gives the protein CSVGARGGSLDTQYF.

The rearrangement joins TRBV20-1 to TRBJ2-2; D is possibly TRBD1 (5 bases). The CDR3 spans 12 residues. V lost 0 bases and J lost 6, with 5 bases in between. CDR1 DFQATT and CDR2 SNEGSKA come from the germline V gene (reference sequence). DNA of the CDR3: TGCAGTGCTAGAGAAGGGGCCGGGGAGCTGTTTTTT. This translates into CSAREGAGELFF.

This chain uses TRBV11-3 with TRBJ2-7; TRBD2 matches 10 bases. This CDR3 has 15 residues. Germline CDR1 SGHNT, CDR2 YENEEA. The V and J ends lost 3 bases and 2 bases, in that order; junction bases with no gene match: 4. Written as DNA, the CDR3 is TGTGCCAGCAGCTTCCCCGGGACTAGCGCCTACGAGCAGTACTTC. It encodes CASSFPGTSAYEQYF.

The J gene is TRBJ2-1, the V gene TRBV20-1; 7 bases fit TRBD1. CDR1 and CDR2 (germline): DFQATT, SNEGSKA (reference sequence). This CDR3 contains 13 residues. V lost 7 bases, J lost 6 bases, and 9 bases stayed unmatched. CDR3 nucleotides: TGCAGTGTTACTGGTTCAGGGGGCAATGAGCAGTTCTTC. Amino acids: CSVTGSGGNEQFF.

CDR3 sequence (DNA): TGTGCCAGCAGCGCTAGGAATACGAATGAGCAGTTCTTC. Translating it yields CASSARNTNEQFF. This chain links TRBV7-8 with TRBJ2-1; D is ambiguous. Germline V gives CDR1 SGHVS, CDR2 FQNEAQ. Trimming took 5 bases from V and 7 from J, leaving 12 bases between them. This CDR3 is built from 13 residues. Drawing the rest from reference TRBV7-8 and TRBJ2-1, the complete variable domain is GAGVSQSPRYKVAKRGQDVALRCDPISGHVSLFWYQQALGQGPEFLTYFQNEAQLDKSGLPSDRFFAERPEGSVSTLKIQRTQQEDSAVYLCASSARNTNEQFFGPGTRLTVL.

As regards this clonotype: The germline gene is not matched at one end of the junction; a read error may be the cause. V and J are TRBV6-2 or TRBV6-3 and TRBJ2-1, with D uncertain. The CDR3 spans 12 residues. CDR1 is MNHEY and CDR2 is SVGEGT in the germline V gene. The CDR3 reads CASRFQVNEQLF. The DNA for the CDR3 is TGTGCCAGTCGGTTTCAGGTCAATGAGCAGCTCTTC.

The chain carries TRBV10-1 and TRBJ2-7; D remains ambiguous. The CDR3 is made up of 13 amino acids. Germline V gives CDR1 WNHNN, CDR2 SYGVQD (reference sequence). Between the trimmed V and J ends, which lost 6 bases and 5 bases, there was a span of 14 bases. The CDR3 loop reads CASSDTSTDEQYF. CDR3 sequence (DNA): TGCGCCAGCAGCGACACCTCAACGGACGAGCAGTACTTC.

The chain has TRBV2 and TRBJ2-5; D gene uncertain. CDR1 and CDR2 from the germline V gene are SNHLY and FYNNEI. This CDR3 contains 16 residues. Trimming left V 6 bases short and J 5 bases short, with 22 bases between. The CDR3 reads CASSLIGISGGETQYF. The CDR3 nucleotides read TGTGCCAGCAGCCTCATTGGGATTTCCGGTGGGGAGACCCAGTACTTC.

In this sample, this clonotype turned up a few times. The rearrangement links TRBV24-1 to TRBJ2-1, with D possibly TRBD1 on 5 matching bases. The germline gives CDR1 KGHDR, CDR2 SFDVKD. V lost 4 bases, J lost 4 bases, and 10 bases lay in between. CDR3 length: 14 residues. The CDR3 spells CATSEPRQYNEQFF. In nucleotides, the CDR3 is TGTGCCACCAGTGAGCCAAGACAGTACAATGAGCAGTTCTTC.